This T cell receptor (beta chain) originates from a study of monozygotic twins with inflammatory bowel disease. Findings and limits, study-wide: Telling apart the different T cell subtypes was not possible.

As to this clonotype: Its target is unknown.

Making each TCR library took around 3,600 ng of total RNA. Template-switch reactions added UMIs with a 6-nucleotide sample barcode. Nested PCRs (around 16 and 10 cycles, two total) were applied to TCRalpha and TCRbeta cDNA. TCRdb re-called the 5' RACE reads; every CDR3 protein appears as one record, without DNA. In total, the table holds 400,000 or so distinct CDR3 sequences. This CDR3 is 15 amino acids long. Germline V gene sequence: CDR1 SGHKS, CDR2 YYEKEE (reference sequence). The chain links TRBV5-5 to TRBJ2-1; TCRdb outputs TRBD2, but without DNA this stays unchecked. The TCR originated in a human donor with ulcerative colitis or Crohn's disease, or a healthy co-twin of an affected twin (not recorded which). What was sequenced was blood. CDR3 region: CASSLLPSGRAKQFF.